This TCR beta chain emerged from a study of shared clonotypes between healthy human individuals. TCRdb's copy holds only in-frame clones and misses some; the assay was immunoSEQ multiplex PCR. The table records about 2.1 million clones, around 93% of them present only once. V shed 8 bases, J shed 1 base, and the junction held 18 bases outside the gene matches. Per germline, CDR1 SQVTM and CDR2 ANQGSEA. The CDR3 length is 17 residues. CD45RO-negative, CCR7-positively selected cells formed the naive CD8 fraction, excluding terminally differentiated effector memory CD45RA+ cells. On this clone: What it recognizes is unknown.

Study outcomes and limitations: Blood was the sole source, and tissue repertoires probably differ. Non-shared clonotypes showed lower generation probabilities than clonotypes common to all four donors.

The sample taken for sequencing was naive CD8+ T cells from PBMCs. The TCR was taken from a man aged 18 to 29 in good health. Some clones in this sample may be carry-over from other donors' samples. The gene calls are TRBV29-1 and TRBJ2-5, with 8 bases matching TRBD1. The DNA of the CDR3 is TGCAGCCATGACGGGACAGGCTTAAAGGGGGCCCAAGAGACCCAGTACTTC. This codes for CSHDGTGLKGAQETQYF. Full variable domain (rest looked up from reference TRBV29-1 and TRBJ2-5): SAVISQKPSRDICQRGTSLTIQCQVDSQVTMMFWYRQQPGQSLTLIATANQGSEATYESGFVIDKFPISRPNLTFSTLTVSNMSPEDSSIYLCSHDGTGLKGAQETQYFGPGTRLLVL.